This T cell receptor beta chain was recovered during a study of T cells in Graves' hyperthyroidism and ophthalmopathy (dated by TCRdb to between 2018 and 2021). For the study in its entirety: To identify TCR V-J signatures that set the groups apart, the researchers used a discovery cohort of approximately 98 patients, made up of under 50 with Graves' ophthalmopathy and 57 with stable Graves' hyperthyroidism. Prospective prediction of ophthalmopathy was tested in an independent validation cohort consisting of fewer than 20 hyperthyroidism patients and over 15 patients who later progressed to ophthalmopathy. For training and testing, the roughly 100 patients in the discovery cohort were randomly divided in a 7:3 ratio. In about 6 Graves' hyperthyroidism patients, the study also compared T-cell repertoires from thyroid tissue with T-cell repertoires from blood. After blood sampling, hyperthyroidism patients were treated with methimazole at a starting dose of 30 mg daily, and ophthalmopathy patients were treated with high-dose intravenous methylprednisolone. According to the paper, TCR Vbeta CDR3 sequencing was carried out on 135 peripheral blood samples, which came from about 45 ophthalmopathy, some 73 hyperthyroidism and roughly 17 progressor patients. Overall study outcomes, separate from this receptor: In validation, the model predicted progression to ophthalmopathy a median of about 6.5 months before onset, with 70% to 71% sensitivity and about 72% specificity. A model built on a 13 V-J signature distinguished ophthalmopathy from stable hyperthyroidism, reaching roughly 88% sensitivity and around 81% specificity in cross-validation and 80%/75% in testing. No statistical method was used to set the sample size in advance, and investigators knew the group allocation. Most expanded thyroid clonotypes (frequency above 0.001) were also found in blood, which suggests that blood repertoires may mirror thyroid immune responses.

About this clonotype: Its specific antigen is unknown. No much larger clonotype is one base removed from it; base qualities were not supplied.

V loses 0 bases of germline sequence and J loses 7 bases, and the interval between the two ends is 12 bases. The CDR3 numbers 15 residues from cysteine through phenylalanine. The DNA shown is the 45-base CDR3, in frame from base 1. CDR1 and CDR2 (LNHNV, YYDKDF) derive from the germline V gene (reference sequence). The TCR beta CDR3 regions were amplified from the RNA transcripts. For the first round of RT-PCR on the TCR CDR3, the HTBI primer set was used together with the Qiagen OneStep RT-PCR kit. Libraries were constructed in a second round of multiplex PCR, after which size selection and purification were performed. Libraries were sequenced paired-end with 100 bp reads on an Illumina HiSeq2000. On the authors' methods: SOAPnuke was used to process the raw data, with reads discarded if the reads contained adapters or uncalled bases, had a mean Phred below 15, or lacked an exact constant-primer or identifier match. High-quality paired reads were merged with COPE v1.2.5, and unique nucleotide sequences were defined as clonotypes. MiTCR v1.1 was used to align the clonotypes against IMGT TRBV, TRBD and TRBJ reference segments. The analysis included only V-J combinations with a frequency above 0.0001, which together covered roughly 99% of the repertoires. A TCS score was defined as the ratio of F50 (clonal expansion) to E x V (chaos), with BLOSUM62-based TCRdist applied between CDR3 peptides within each V-J. Welch's t-statistics and random forest reduced around 520 V-J features to 13, which were used in a naive Bayes classifier (R e1071). The similarity between thyroid and blood repertoires was quantified using the Morisita-Horn index. Through fastp at Q25 and MiXCR, TCRdb rebuilt clones from the public reads, retaining in-frame beta chains. CDR3 protein duplicates are merged, each entry listing the most common genes and DNA. The V and J calls were not made by the authors but by TCRdb's processing. The table for this sample lists 600,000 to 700,000 distinct CDR3 sequences; approximately 42% of them were counted only once. The biggest ten clones account for approximately 7.2% of the sample.

Patients with uncontrolled infections, other autoimmune diseases, pregnancy or lactation were excluded. Diagnoses were based on clinical symptoms, serum thyroxine and TRAb, thyroid ultrasound and orbital computed tomography. Trizol reagent was used to extract total RNA, and RNA quality was then checked on an Agilent 2100 Bioanalyzer. The chain was built from TRBV15 and TRBJ2-2; tentative D gene TRBD2, with 5 bases matching. Sequencing was carried out using peripheral blood or thyroid tissue (not recorded which). This receptor was identified in an adult man with Graves' disease, either hyperthyroidism or ophthalmopathy (not recorded which). The sequenced DNA: TGTGCCACCAGCAGAGATTCGGCGGGTATCGGGGAGCTGTTTTTT. Translated, it gives CATSRDSAGIGELFF.